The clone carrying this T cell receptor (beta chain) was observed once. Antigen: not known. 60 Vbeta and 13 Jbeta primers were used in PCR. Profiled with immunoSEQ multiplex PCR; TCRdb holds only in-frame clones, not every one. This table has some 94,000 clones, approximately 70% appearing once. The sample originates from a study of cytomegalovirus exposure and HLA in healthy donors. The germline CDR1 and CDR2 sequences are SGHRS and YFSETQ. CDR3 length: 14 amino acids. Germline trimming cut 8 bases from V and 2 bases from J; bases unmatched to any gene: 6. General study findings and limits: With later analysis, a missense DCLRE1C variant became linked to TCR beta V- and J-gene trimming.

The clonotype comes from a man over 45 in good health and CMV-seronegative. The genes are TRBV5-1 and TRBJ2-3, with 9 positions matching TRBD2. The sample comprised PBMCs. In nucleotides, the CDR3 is TGCGCCAGTAGCCTGGGACTAGCCACAGATACGCAGTATTTT. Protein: CASSLGLATDTQYF.